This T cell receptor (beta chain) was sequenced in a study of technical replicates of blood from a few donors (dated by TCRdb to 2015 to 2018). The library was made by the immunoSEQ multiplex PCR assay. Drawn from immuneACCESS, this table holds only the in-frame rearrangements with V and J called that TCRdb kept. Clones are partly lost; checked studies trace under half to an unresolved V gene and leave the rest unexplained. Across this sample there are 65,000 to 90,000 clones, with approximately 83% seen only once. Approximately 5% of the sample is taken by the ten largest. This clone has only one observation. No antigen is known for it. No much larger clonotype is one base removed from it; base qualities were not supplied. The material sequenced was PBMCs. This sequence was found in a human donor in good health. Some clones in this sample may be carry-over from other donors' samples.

This receptor carries the CDR3 CASSPLSRGGENTEAFF. The nucleotides read TGCGCCAGCAGCCCTCTGTCAAGGGGCGGTGAGAACACTGAAGCTTTCTTT. In this chain, TRBV4-3 is recombined with TRBJ1-1; 5 matching bases give a weak D call of TRBD1. The CDR3 numbers 17 residues from cysteine through phenylalanine. Solely the CDR3 DNA is kept, with 51 bases framed from the first base. Trimming at the junction amounts to 4 bases on V and 1 base on J, and the germline ends lie 19 bases apart. Via the germline V gene, CDR1 is LGHNA and CDR2 YSLEER.